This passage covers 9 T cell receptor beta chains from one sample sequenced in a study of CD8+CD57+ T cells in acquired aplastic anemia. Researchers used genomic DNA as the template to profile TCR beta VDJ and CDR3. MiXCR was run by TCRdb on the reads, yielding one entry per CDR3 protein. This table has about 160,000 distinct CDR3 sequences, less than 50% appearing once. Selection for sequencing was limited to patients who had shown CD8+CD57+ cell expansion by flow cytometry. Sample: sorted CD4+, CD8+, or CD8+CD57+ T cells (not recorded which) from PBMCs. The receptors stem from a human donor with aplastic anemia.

CDR3 region: CASRPLAGGTDTQYF. The CDR3 coding sequence is TGTGCCAGCAGACCCCTAGCGGGAGGCACAGATACGCAGTATTTT. V gene TRBV25-1 combines with J gene TRBJ2-3, with 10 bases lining up with TRBD2. Germline loops: CDR1 MGHDK, CDR2 SYGVNS. The CDR3 loop spans 15 amino acids. Losses at the gene ends were 6 bases for V and 1 base for J; bases not matched to a gene: 4.

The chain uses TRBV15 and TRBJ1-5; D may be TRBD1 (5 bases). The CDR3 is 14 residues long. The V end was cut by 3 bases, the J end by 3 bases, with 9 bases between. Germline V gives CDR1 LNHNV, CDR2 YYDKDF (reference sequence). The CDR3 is CATSSRQINQPQHF. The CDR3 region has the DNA TGTGCCACCAGCAGTAGACAGATCAATCAGCCCCAGCATTTT.

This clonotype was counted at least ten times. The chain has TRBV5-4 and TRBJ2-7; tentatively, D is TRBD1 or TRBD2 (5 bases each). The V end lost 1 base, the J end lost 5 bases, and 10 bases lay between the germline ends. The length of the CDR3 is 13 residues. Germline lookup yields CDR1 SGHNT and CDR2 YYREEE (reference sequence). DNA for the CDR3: TGTGCCAGCAGCTTGACAGGAGGCGACGAGCAGTACGTC. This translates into CASSLTGGDEQYV.

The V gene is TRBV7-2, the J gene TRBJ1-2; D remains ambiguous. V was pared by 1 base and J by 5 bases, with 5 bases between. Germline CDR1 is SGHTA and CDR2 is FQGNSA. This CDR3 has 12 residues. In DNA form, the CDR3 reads TGTGCCAGCAGCTTAGACATTTATGGCTACACCTTC. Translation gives CASSLDIYGYTF.

The CDR3 protein is CASIPDRTSSYEQYF. The CDR3 region has the DNA TGTGCCAGCATTCCAGACAGGACCAGCTCCTACGAGCAGTACTTC. V is TRBV2 and J is TRBJ2-7; D is perhaps TRBD1 (6 bases). Trimming shortened V by 7 bases and J by 0 bases, and 16 bases separated the two germline ends. Per the germline V gene, CDR1 is SNHLY and CDR2 is FYNNEI. The CDR3 sequence is 15 residues long.

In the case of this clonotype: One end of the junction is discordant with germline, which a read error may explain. The CDR3 region has the DNA TGTGCCAGCAGCTTAGCTCGCGGGGGCGCAGATACGCAGTGCTTT. As protein: CASSLARGGADTQCF. This chain connects TRBV11-1 to TRBJ2-3; possible D gene TRBD2, 7 bases. Per germline, CDR1 SGHAT and CDR2 FQDESV (reference sequence). The CDR3 consists of 15 residues.

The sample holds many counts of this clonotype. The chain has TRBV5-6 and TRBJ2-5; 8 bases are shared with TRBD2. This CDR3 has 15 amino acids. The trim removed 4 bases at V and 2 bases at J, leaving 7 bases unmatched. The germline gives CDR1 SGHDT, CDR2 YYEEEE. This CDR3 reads CASSQSGGAQETQYF. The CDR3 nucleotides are TGTGCCAGCAGCCAAAGCGGGGGCGCACAAGAGACCCAGTACTTC.

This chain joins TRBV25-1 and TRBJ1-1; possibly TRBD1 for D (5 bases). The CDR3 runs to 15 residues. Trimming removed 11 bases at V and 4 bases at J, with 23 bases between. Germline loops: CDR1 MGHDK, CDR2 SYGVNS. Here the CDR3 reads CASYPPGEGRTEAFF. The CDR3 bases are TGTGCCTCTTACCCACCCGGCGAGGGACGCACTGAAGCTTTCTTT.

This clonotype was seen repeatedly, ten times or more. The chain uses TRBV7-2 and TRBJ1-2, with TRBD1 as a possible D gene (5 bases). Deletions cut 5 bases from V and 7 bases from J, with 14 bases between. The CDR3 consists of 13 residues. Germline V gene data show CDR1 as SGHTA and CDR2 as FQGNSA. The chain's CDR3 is CASSLTEGSGYTF. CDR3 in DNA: TGTGCCAGCAGCCTCACAGAGGGGTCTGGCTACACCTTC.